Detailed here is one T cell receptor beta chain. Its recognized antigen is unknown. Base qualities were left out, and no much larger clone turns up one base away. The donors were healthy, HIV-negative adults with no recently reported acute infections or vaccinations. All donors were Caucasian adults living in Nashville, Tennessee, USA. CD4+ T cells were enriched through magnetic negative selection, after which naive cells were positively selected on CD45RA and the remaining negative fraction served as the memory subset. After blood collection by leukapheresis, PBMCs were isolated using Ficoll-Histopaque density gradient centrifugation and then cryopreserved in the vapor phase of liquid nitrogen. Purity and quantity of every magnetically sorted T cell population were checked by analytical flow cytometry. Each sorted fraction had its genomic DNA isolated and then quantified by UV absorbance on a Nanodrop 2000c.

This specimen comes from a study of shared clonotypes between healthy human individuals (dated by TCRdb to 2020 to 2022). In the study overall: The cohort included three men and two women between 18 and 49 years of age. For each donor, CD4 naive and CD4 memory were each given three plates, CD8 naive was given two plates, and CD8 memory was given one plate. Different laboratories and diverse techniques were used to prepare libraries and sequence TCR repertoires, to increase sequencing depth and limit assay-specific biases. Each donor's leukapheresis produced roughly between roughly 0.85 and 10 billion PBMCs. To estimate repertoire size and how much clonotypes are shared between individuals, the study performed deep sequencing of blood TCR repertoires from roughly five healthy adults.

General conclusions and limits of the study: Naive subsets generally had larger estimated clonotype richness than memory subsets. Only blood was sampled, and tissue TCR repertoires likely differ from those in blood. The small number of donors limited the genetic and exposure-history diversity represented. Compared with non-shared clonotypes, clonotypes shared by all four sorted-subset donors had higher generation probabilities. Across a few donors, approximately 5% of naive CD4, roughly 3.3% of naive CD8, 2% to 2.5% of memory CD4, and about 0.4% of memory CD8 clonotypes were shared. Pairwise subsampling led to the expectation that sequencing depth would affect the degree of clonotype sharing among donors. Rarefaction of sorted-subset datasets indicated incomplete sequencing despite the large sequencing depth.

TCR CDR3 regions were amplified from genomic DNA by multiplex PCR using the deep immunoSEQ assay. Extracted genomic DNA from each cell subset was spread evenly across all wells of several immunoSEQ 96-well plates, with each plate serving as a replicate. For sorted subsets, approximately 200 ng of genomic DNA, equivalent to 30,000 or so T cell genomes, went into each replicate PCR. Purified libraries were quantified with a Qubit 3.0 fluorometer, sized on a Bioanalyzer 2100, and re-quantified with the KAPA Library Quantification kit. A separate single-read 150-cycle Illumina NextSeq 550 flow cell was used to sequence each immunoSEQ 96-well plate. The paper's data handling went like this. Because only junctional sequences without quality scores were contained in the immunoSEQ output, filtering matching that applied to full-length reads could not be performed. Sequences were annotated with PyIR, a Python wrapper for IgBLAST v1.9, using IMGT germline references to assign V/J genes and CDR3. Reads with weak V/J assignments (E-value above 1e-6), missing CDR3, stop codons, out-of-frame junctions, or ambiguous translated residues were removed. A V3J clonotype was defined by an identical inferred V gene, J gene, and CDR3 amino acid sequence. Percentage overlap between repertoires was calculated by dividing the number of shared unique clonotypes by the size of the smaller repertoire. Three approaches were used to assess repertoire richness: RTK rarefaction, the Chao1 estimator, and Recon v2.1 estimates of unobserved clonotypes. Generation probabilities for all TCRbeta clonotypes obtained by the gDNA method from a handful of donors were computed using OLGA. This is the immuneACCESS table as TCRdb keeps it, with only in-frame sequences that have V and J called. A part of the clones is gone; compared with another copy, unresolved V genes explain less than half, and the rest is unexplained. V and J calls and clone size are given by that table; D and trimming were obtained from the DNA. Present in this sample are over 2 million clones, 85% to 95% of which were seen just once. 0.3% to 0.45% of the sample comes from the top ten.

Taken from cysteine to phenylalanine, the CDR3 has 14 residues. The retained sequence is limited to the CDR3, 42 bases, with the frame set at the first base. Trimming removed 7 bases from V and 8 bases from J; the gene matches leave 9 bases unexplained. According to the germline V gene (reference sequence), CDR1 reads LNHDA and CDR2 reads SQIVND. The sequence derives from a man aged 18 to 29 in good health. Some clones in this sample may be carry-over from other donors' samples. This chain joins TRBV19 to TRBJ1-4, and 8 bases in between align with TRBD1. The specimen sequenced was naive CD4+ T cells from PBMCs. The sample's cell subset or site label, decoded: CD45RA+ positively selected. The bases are TGTGCCAGTACGGCGACAGGGGCGCAAGAAAAACTGTTTTTT. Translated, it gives CASTATGAQEKLFF.